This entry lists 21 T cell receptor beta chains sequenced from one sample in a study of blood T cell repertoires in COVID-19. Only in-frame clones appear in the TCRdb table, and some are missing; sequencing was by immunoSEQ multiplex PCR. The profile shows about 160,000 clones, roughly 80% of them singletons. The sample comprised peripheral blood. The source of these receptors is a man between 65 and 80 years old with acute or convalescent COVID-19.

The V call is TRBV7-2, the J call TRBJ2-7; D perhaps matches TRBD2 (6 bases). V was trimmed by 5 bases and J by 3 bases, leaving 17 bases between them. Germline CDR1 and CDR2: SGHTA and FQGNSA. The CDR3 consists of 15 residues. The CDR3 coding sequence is TGTGCCAGCAGCCTCAGGGCCCCGGGGGACTACGAGCAGTACTTC. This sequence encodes CASSLRAPGDYEQYF.

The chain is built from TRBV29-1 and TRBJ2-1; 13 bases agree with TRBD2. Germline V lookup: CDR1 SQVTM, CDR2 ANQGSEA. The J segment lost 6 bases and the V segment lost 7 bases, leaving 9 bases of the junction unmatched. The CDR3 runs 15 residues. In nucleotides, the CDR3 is TGCAGCGCAGGACTAGCGGGGGATTCTGGCAATGAGCAGTTCTTC. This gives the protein CSAGLAGDSGNEQFF.

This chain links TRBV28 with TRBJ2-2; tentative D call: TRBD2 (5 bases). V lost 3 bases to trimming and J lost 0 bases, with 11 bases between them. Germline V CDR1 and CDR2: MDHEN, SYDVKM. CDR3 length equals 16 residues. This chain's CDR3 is CASSLGGAANTGELFF. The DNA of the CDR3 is TGTGCCAGCAGTTTGGGCGGAGCGGCGAACACCGGGGAGCTGTTTTTT.

The CDR3 sequence is CASSLGLQGYGYTF. CDR3 coding DNA: TGCGCCAGCAGCTTGGGACTACAGGGCTATGGCTACACCTTC. This chain connects TRBV5-1 to TRBJ1-2; a weak D match, TRBD1 (6 bases). The germline V and J ends were trimmed by 0 bases and 4 bases, with 10 bases remaining between them. Germline V gene sequence: CDR1 SGHRS, CDR2 YFSETQ. The CDR3 is 14 amino acids.

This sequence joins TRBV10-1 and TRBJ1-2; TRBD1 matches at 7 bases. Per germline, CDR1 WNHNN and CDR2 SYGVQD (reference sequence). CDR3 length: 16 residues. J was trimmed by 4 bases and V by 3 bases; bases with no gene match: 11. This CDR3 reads CASSDHWNRGTYGYTF. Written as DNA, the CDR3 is TGCGCCAGCAGTGATCATTGGAACAGGGGCACCTATGGCTACACCTTC.

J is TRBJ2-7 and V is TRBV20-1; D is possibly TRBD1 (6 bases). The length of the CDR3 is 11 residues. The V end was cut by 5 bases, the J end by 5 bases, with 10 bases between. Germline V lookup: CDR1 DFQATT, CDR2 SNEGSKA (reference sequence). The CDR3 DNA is TGCAGTGCTTCCAACAGGGACGAGCAGTACTTC. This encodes CSASNRDEQYF.

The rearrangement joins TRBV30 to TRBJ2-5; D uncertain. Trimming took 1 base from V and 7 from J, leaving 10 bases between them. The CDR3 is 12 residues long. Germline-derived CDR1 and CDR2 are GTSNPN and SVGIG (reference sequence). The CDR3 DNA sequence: TGTGCCTGGAGTGACTCCCCAGGGACCCAGTACTTC. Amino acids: CAWSDSPGTQYF.

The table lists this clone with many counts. The CDR3 DNA follows: TGTGCCATCAGCGACACCGTAGGCGAGCAGTTCTTC. This translates into CAISDTVGEQFF. The V gene is TRBV10-3, the J gene TRBJ2-1; no reliable D call. From germline, CDR1 is ENHRY and CDR2 SYGVKD. This CDR3 spans 12 amino acids. The V end lost 6 bases, the J end lost 10 bases, and 13 bases lay between the germline ends.

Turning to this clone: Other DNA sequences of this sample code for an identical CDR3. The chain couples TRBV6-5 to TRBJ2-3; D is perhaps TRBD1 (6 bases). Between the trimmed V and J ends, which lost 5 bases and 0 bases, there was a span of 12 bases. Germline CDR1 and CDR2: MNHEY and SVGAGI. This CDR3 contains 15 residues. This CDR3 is CASSRGGSSTDTQYF. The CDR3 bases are TGTGCCAGCAGTAGAGGGGGATCTAGCACAGATACGCAGTATTTT.

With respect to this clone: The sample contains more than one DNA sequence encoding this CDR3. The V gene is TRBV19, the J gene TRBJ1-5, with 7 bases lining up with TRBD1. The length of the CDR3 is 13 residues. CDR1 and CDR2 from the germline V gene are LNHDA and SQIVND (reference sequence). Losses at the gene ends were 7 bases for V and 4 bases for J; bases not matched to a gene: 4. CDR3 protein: CASIDRDNQPQHF. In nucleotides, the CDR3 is TGTGCCAGTATCGACAGGGATAATCAGCCCCAGCATTTT.

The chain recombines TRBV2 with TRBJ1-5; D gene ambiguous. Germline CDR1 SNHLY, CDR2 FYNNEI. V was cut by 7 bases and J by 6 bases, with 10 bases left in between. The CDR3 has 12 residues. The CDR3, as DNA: TGTGCCAGCACGATCGGTCCTCAGCCCCAGCATTTT. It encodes CASTIGPQPQHF.

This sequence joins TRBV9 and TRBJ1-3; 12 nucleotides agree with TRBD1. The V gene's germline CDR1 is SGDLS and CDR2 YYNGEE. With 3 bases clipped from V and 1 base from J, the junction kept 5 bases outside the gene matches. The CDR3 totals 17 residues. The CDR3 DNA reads TGTGCCAGCAGCGCCGGGACAGGGGGCTTATCTGGAAACACCATATATTTT. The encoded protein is CASSAGTGGLSGNTIYF. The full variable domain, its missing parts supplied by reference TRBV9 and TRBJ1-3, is DSGVTQTPKHLITATGQRVTLRCSPRSGDLSVYWYQQSLDQGLQFLIQYYNGEERAKGNILERFSAQQFPDLHSELNLSSLELGDSALYFCASSAGTGGLSGNTIYFGEGSWLTVV.

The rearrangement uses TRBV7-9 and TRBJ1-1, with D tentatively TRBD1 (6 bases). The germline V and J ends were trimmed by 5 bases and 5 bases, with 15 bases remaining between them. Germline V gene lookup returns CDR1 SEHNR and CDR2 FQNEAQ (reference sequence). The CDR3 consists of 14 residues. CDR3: CASSPSTGTTEAFF. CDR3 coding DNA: TGTGCCAGCAGCCCCTCAACAGGGACGACTGAAGCTTTCTTT.

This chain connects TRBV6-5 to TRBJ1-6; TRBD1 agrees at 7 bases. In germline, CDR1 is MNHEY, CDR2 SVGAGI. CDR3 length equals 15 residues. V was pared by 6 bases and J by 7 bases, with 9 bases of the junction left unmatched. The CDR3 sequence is CASSYRGGGNSPLHF. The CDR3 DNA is TGTGCCAGCAGCTACAGGGGAGGTGGCAATTCACCCCTCCACTTT.

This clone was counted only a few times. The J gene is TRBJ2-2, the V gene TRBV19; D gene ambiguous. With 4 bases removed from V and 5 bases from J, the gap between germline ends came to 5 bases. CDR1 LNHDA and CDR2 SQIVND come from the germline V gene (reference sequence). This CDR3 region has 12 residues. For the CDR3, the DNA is TGTGCCAGTAGTAGTAGTACCGGGGAGCTGTTTTTT. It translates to CASSSSTGELFF.

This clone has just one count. Here the CDR3 reads CASNAPEGLAGTNEQFF. The CDR3 DNA follows: TGTGCCAGCAATGCACCTGAGGGACTAGCGGGGACCAATGAGCAGTTCTTC. This chain uses TRBV28 with TRBJ2-1; 13 nucleotides match TRBD2. The germline gives CDR1 MDHEN, CDR2 SYDVKM. V lost 7 bases and J lost 6; bases outside the gene matches: 12. This CDR3 has 17 residues.

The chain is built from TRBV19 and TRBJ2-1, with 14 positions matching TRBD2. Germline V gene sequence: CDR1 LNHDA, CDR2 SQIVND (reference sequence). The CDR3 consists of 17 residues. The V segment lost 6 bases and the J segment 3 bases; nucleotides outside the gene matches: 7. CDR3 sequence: CASSWTSGGTYYNEQFF. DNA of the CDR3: TGTGCCAGTAGCTGGACTAGCGGGGGGACTTACTACAATGAGCAGTTCTTC. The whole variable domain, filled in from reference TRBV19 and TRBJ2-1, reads DGGITQSPKYLFRKEGQNVTLSCEQNLNHDAMYWYRQDPGQGLRLIYYSQIVNDFQKGDIAEGYSVSREKKESFPLTVTSAQKNPTAFYLCASSWTSGGTYYNEQFFGPGTRLTVL.

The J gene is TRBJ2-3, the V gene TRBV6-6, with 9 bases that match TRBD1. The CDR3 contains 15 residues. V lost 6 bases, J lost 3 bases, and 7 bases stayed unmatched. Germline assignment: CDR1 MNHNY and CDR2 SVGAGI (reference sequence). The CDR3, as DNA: TGTGCCAGCAGCACGGGACAGGGAGGGACAGATACGCAGTATTTT. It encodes CASSTGQGGTDTQYF.

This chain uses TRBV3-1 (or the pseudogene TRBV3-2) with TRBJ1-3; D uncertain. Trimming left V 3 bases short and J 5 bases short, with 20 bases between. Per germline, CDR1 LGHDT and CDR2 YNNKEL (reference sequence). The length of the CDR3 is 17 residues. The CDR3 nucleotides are TGTGCCAGCAGCCATGCAAATCCCATTTACAGACGAAACACCATATATTTT. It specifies CASSHANPIYRRNTIYF.

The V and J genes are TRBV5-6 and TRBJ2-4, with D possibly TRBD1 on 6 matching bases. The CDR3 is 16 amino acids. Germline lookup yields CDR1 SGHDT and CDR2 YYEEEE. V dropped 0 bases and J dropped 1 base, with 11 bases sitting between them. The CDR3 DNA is TGTGCCAGCAGCTTGGAACAGGGTTTTGCCAAAAACATTCAGTACTTC. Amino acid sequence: CASSLEQGFAKNIQYF.

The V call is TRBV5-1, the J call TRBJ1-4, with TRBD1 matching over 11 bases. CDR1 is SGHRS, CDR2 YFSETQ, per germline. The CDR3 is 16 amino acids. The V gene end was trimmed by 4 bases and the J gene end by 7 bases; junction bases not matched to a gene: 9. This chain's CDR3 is CASSKVSGTGGEKLFF. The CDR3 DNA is TGCGCCAGCAGCAAGGTTTCCGGGACAGGGGGTGAAAAACTGTTTTTT. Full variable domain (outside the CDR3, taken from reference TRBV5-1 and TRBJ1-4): KAGVTQTPRYLIKTRGQQVTLSCSPISGHRSVSWYQQTPGQGLQFLFEYFSETQRNKGNFPGRFSGRQFSNSRSEMNVSTLELGDSALYLCASSKVSGTGGEKLFFGSGTQLSVL.